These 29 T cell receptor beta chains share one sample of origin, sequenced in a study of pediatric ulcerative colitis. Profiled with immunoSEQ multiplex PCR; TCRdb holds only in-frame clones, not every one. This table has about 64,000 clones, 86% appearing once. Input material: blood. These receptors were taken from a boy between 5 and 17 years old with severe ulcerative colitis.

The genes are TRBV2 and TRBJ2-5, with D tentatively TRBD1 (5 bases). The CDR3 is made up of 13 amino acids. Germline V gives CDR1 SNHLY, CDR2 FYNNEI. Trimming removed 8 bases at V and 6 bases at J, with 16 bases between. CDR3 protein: CASDLPGKQTQYF. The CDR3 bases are TGTGCCAGCGACCTCCCAGGGAAGCAGACCCAGTACTTC. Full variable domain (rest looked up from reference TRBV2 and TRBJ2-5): EPEVTQTPSHQVTQMGQEVILRCVPISNHLYFYWYRQILGQKVEFLVSFYNNEISEKSEIFDDQFSVERPDGSNFTLKIRSTKLEDSAMYFCASDLPGKQTQYFGPGTRLLVL.

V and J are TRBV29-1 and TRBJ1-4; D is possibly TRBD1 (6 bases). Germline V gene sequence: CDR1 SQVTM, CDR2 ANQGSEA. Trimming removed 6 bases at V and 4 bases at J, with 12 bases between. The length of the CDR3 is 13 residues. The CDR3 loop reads CSVRTEINEKLFF. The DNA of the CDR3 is TGCAGCGTAAGGACAGAGATTAATGAAAAACTGTTTTTT. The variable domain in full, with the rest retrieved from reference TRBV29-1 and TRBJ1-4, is SAVISQKPSRDICQRGTSLTIQCQVDSQVTMMFWYRQQPGQSLTLIATANQGSEATYESGFVIDKFPISRPNLTFSTLTVSNMSPEDSSIYLCSVRTEINEKLFFGSGTQLSVL.

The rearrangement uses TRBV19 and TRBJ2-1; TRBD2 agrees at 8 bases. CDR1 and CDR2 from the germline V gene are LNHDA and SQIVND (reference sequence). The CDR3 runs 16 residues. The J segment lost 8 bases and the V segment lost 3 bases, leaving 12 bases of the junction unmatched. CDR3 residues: CASSIQLAEGRDEQFF. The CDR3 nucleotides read TGTGCCAGTAGTATCCAACTAGCGGAGGGGAGGGATGAGCAGTTCTTC.

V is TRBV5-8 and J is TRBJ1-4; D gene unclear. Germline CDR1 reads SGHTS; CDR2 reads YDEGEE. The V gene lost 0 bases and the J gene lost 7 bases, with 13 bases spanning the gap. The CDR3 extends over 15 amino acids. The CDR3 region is CASSLVGSGPEKLFF. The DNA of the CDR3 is TGTGCCAGCAGCTTGGTGGGGAGCGGACCTGAAAAACTGTTTTTT. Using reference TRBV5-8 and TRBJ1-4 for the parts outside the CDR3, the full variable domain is EAGVTQSPTHLIKTRGQQATLRCSPISGHTSVYWYQQALGLGLQFLLWYDEGEERNRGNFPPRFSGRQFPNYSSELNVNALELEDSALYLCASSLVGSGPEKLFFGSGTQLSVL.

CDR3: CASSPPLATDTQYF. The CDR3 region has the DNA TGTGCCAGCAGCCCCCCACTAGCGACGGATACGCAGTATTTT. The chain uses TRBV7-9 and TRBJ2-3; TRBD2 aligns across 7 bases. The CDR3 consists of 14 residues. Germline CDR1 reads SEHNR; CDR2 reads FQNEAQ (reference sequence). The ends lost 5 bases at V and 6 bases at J; junction bases unmatched: 8.

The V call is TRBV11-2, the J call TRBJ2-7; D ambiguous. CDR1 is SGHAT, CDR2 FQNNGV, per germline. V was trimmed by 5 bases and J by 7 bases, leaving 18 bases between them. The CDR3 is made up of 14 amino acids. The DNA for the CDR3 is TGTGCCAGCAGCCCGACCCAAATTCCCGGGGAGCAGTACTTC. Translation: CASSPTQIPGEQYF.

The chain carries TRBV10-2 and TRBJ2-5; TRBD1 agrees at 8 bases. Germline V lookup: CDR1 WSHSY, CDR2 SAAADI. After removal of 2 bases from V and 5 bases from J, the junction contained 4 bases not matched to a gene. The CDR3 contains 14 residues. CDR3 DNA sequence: TGCGCCAGCAGTGAGACGACAGGGGTGGAGACCCAGTACTTC. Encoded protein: CASSETTGVETQYF.

The CDR3: CASSYYNQETQYF. DNA for the CDR3: TGTGCCAGCAGTTACTACAACCAAGAGACCCAGTACTTC. This rearrangement joins TRBV6-5 to TRBJ2-5; D remains ambiguous. Deletions cut 1 base from V and 0 bases from J, with 3 bases between. This CDR3 comprises 13 residues. Per germline, CDR1 MNHEY and CDR2 SVGAGI.

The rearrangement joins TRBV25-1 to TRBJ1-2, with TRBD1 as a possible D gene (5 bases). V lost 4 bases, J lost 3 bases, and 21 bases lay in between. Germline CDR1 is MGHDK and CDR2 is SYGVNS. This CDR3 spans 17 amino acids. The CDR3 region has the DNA TGTGCCAGCAGTGGCCCCCTTCTTGAAGGGGCAGACTATGGCTACACCTTC. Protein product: CASSGPLLEGADYGYTF.

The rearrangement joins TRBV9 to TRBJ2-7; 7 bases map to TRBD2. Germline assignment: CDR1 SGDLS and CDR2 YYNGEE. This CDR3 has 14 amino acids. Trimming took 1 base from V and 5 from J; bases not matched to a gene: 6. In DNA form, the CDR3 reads TGTGCCAGCAGCGTATATGGGGAGGGAAACGAGCAGTACTTC. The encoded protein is CASSVYGEGNEQYF.

In DNA form, the CDR3 reads TGCGCCAGCAGAAAGGGGGGGATCAGCACAGATACGCAGTATTTT. Its translation: CASRKGGISTDTQYF. The V and J genes are TRBV5-1 and TRBJ2-3, with D possibly TRBD2 on 7 matching bases. CDR3 length: 15 amino acids. Germline V gene lookup returns CDR1 SGHRS and CDR2 YFSETQ. Trimming took 5 bases from V and 0 from J, leaving 13 bases between them.

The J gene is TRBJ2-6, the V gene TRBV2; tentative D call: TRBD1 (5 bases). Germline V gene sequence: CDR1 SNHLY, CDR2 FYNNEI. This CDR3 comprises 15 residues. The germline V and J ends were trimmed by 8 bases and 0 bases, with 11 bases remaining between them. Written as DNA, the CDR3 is TGTGCCAGCCGAACAGGCGCCTCTGGGGCCAACGTCCTGACTTTC. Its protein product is CASRTGASGANVLTF.

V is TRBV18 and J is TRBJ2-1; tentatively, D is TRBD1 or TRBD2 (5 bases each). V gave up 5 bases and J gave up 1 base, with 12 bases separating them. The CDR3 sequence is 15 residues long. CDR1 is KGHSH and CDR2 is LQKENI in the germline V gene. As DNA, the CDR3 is TGTGCCAGCTCAGCCTGGGGGTCTTCCTACAATGAGCAGTTCTTC. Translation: CASSAWGSSYNEQFF.

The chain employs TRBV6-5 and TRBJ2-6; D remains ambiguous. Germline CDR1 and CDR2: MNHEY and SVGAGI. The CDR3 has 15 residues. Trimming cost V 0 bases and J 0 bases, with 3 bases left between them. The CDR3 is CASSYSDSGANVLTF. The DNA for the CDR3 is TGTGCCAGCAGTTACTCGGACTCTGGGGCCAACGTCCTGACTTTC.

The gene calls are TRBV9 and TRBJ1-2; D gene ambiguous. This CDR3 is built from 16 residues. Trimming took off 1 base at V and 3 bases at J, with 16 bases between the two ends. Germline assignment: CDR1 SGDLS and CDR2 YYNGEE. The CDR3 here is CASSVNGVSPYYGYTF. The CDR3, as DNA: TGTGCCAGCAGCGTAAATGGGGTATCCCCCTACTATGGCTACACCTTC.

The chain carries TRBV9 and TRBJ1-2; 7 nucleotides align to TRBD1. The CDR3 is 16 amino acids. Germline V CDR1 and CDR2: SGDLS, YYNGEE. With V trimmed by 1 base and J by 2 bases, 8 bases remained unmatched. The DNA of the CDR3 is TGTGCCAGCAGCGTAACCCGGGACAGCGTGAACTATGGCTACACCTTC. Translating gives CASSVTRDSVNYGYTF.

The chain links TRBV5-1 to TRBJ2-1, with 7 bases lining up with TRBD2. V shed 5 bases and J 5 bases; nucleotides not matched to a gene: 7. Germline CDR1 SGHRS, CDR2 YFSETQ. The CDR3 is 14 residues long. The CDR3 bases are TGCGCCAGCAGTGACCCTAGCGGAAACAATGAGCAGTTCTTC. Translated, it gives CASSDPSGNNEQFF.

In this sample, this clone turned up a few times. CDR3 amino acids: CASSIFSGRSYEQYF. CDR3 in DNA: TGTGCCAGTAGTATCTTCAGCGGGAGGTCCTACGAGCAGTACTTC. The rearrangement joins TRBV19 to TRBJ2-7; TRBD2 matches at 9 bases. Trimming cost V 3 bases and J 1 base; bases outside gene matches: 4. There are 15 residues in the CDR3. CDR1 LNHDA and CDR2 SQIVND come from the germline V gene (reference sequence).

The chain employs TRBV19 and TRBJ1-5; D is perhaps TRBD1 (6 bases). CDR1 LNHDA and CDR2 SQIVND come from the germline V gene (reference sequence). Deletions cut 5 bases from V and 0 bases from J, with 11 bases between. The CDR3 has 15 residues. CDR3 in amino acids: CASSPGGASNQPQHF. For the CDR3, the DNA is TGTGCCAGTAGTCCCGGGGGGGCTAGCAATCAGCCCCAGCATTTT. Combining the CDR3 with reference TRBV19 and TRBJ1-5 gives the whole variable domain DGGITQSPKYLFRKEGQNVTLSCEQNLNHDAMYWYRQDPGQGLRLIYYSQIVNDFQKGDIAEGYSVSREKKESFPLTVTSAQKNPTAFYLCASSPGGASNQPQHFGDGTRLSIL.

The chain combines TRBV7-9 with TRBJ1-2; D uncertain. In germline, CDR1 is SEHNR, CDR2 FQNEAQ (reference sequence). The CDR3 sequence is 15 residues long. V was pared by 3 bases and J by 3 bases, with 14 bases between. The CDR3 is CASSLRTGEDYGYTF. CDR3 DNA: TGTGCCAGCAGCTTGAGAACCGGGGAGGACTATGGCTACACCTTC. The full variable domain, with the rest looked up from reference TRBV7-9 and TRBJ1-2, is DTGVSQNPRHKITKRGQNVTFRCDPISEHNRLYWYRQTLGQGPEFLTYFQNEAQLEKSRLLSDRFSAERPKGSFSTLEIQRTEQGDSAMYLCASSLRTGEDYGYTFGSGTRLTVV.

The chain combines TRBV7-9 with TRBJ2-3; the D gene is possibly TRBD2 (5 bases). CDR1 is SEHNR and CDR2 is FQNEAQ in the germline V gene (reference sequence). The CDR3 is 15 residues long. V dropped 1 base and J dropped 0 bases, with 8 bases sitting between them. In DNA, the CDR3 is TGTGCCAGCAGCTTAGGTAGCGCAAGCACAGATACGCAGTATTTT. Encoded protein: CASSLGSASTDTQYF.

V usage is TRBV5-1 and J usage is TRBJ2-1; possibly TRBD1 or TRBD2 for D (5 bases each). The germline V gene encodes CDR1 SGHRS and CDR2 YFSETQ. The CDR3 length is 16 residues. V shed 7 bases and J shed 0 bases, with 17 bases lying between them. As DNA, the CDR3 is TGCGCCAGCGACCCGGGGCGATCTAGCTCCTACAATGAGCAGTTCTTC. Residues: CASDPGRSSSYNEQFF.

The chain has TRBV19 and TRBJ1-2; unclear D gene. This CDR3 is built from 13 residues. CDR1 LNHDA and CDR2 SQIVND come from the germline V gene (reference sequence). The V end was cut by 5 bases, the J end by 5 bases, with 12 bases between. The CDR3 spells CASSQDDDYGYTF. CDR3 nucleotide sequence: TGTGCCAGTAGTCAGGACGATGATTATGGCTACACCTTC.

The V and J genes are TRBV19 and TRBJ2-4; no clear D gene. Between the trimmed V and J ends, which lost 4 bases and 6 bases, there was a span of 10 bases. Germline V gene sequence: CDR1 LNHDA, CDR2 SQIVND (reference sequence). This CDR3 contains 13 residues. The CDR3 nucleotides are TGTGCCAGTAGTACTCTACCGGCAAACATTCAGTACTTC. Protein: CASSTLPANIQYF. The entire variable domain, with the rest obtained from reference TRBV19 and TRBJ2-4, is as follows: DGGITQSPKYLFRKEGQNVTLSCEQNLNHDAMYWYRQDPGQGLRLIYYSQIVNDFQKGDIAEGYSVSREKKESFPLTVTSAQKNPTAFYLCASSTLPANIQYFGAGTRLSVL.

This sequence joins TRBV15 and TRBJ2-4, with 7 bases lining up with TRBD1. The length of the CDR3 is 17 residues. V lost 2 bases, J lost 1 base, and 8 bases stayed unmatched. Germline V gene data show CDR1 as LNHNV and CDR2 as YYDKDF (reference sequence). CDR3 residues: CATSRRQGNPAKNIQYF. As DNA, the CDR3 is TGTGCCACCAGCAGAAGACAGGGAAATCCCGCCAAAAACATTCAGTACTTC.

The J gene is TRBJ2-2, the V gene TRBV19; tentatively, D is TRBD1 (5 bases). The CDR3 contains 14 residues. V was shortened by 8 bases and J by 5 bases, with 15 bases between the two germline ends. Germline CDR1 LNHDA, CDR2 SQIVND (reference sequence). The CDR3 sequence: CASAGQGRTGELFF. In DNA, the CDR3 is TGTGCCAGTGCAGGTCAGGGCCGTACCGGGGAGCTGTTTTTT.

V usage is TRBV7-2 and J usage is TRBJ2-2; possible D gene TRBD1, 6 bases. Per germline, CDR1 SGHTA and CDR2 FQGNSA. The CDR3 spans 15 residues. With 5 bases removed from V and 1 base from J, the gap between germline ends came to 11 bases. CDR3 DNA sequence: TGTGCCAGCAGCCTTACGACAGGGAACACCGGGGAGCTGTTTTTT. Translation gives CASSLTTGNTGELFF.

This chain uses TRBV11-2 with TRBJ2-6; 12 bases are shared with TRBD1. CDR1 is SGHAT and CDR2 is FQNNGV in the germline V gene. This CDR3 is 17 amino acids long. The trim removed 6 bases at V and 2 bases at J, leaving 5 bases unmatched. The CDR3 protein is CASRPGTGGAGANVLTF. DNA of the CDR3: TGTGCCAGCAGGCCCGGGACAGGGGGCGCTGGGGCCAACGTCCTGACTTTC.

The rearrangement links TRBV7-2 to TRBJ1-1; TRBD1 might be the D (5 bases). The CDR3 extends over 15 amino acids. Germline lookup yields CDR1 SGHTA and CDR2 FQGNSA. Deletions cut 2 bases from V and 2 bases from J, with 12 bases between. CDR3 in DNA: TGTGCCAGCAGCTTATGGGGAGGGGATAACACTGAAGCTTTCTTT. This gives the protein CASSLWGGDNTEAFF.